A single sample is the source of the 7 T cell receptor beta chains below, sequenced in a study of regulatory T cells in long-lasting Graves disease. Described time point: newly diagnosed GD, antithyroid drugs for less than 3 months. PBMC RNA served as the TCR library source. Assembly of TCR beta libraries relied on iRepertoire HTBI primers together with Arm-PCR of CDR3 regions. TCRdb used MiXCR to reprocess the multiplex PCR reads, holding one entry per CDR3 protein. The sample yields around 400,000 distinct CDR3 sequences, 15% seen once. The specimen was peripheral blood mononuclear cells (PBMCs), collected at new diagnosis, from a patient treated with antithyroid drugs. These receptors originate from a female donor with Graves disease.

The chain recombines TRBV2 with TRBJ2-7, with a weak D call TRBD1 (5 bases). V was pared by 5 bases and J by 4 bases, with 24 bases between. The CDR3 is made up of 17 amino acids. Germline lookup yields CDR1 SNHLY and CDR2 FYNNEI. The CDR3, as DNA: TGTGCCAGCAGTAATACCCTGGGGCAGGGAATTCGATACGAGCAGTACTTC. Translating gives CASSNTLGQGIRYEQYF. The whole variable domain, filled in from reference TRBV2 and TRBJ2-7, reads EPEVTQTPSHQVTQMGQEVILRCVPISNHLYFYWYRQILGQKVEFLVSFYNNEISEKSEIFDDQFSVERPDGSNFTLKIRSTKLEDSAMYFCASSNTLGQGIRYEQYFGPGTRLTVT.

Many counts were recorded for this clonotype. V and J are TRBV20-1 and TRBJ1-2; 7 bases are a match to TRBD1. CDR1 DFQATT and CDR2 SNEGSKA come from the germline V gene (reference sequence). This CDR3 contains 14 residues. V dropped 0 bases and J dropped 6; count of bases not matched to a gene: 7. The chain's CDR3 is CSARETGIYDGYTF. DNA for the CDR3: TGCAGTGCTAGAGAGACAGGGATTTATGATGGCTACACCTTC.

At least ten counts were recorded for this clonotype. The chain joins TRBV5-1 to TRBJ1-1; weak D call: TRBD1 (5 bases). Germline CDR1 is SGHRS and CDR2 is YFSETQ. The CDR3 consists of 14 residues. V was cut by 3 bases and J by 2 bases, with 11 bases left in between. The CDR3 sequence: CASSWGRPNTEAFF. DNA for the CDR3: TGCGCCAGCAGCTGGGGACGGCCTAACACTGAAGCTTTCTTT. The variable domain in full, with the rest retrieved from reference TRBV5-1 and TRBJ1-1, is KAGVTQTPRYLIKTRGQQVTLSCSPISGHRSVSWYQQTPGQGLQFLFEYFSETQRNKGNFPGRFSGRQFSNSRSEMNVSTLELGDSALYLCASSWGRPNTEAFFGQGTRLTVV.

This rearrangement joins TRBV30 to TRBJ2-1; D is unclear. Germline V CDR1 and CDR2: GTSNPN, SVGIG (reference sequence). V dropped 5 bases and J dropped 3 bases, with 5 bases sitting between them. The CDR3 covers 11 residues. The CDR3 DNA reads TGTGCCTGGCGGAGCTACAATGAGCAGTTCTTC. It is translated as CAWRSYNEQFF.

This clonotype has a count of ten or more. This rearrangement joins TRBV6-1 to TRBJ2-7; D remains unclear. The length of the CDR3 is 13 residues. The germline V gene encodes CDR1 MNHNS and CDR2 SASEGT. Trimming removed 6 bases at V and 2 bases at J, with 11 bases between. CDR3 sequence reads: CASRLDLTYEQYF. CDR3 DNA sequence: TGTGCCAGCAGGCTGGATTTGACCTACGAGCAGTACTTC.

This chain connects TRBV9 to TRBJ2-2; 8 bases agree with TRBD1. Germline assignment: CDR1 SGDLS and CDR2 YYNGEE. The CDR3 contains 19 residues. Trimming took 0 bases from V and 0 from J; bases not matched to a gene: 10. The CDR3 bases are TGTGCCAGCAGCGTAGATTGGGACAGGCCCTATTCGAACACCGGGGAGCTGTTTTTT. Protein product: CASSVDWDRPYSNTGELFF.

This clonotype was observed many times. This chain joins TRBV7-9 and TRBJ2-2; 8 bases are a match to TRBD1. The CDR3 runs 17 residues. CDR1 SEHNR and CDR2 FQNEAQ come from the germline V gene (reference sequence). V lost 4 bases and J lost 4; bases outside the gene matches: 11. CDR3 sequence: CASSYPLGQGLTGELFF. CDR3 DNA: TGTGCCAGCAGCTACCCCCTTGGACAGGGTCTCACCGGGGAGCTGTTTTTT.